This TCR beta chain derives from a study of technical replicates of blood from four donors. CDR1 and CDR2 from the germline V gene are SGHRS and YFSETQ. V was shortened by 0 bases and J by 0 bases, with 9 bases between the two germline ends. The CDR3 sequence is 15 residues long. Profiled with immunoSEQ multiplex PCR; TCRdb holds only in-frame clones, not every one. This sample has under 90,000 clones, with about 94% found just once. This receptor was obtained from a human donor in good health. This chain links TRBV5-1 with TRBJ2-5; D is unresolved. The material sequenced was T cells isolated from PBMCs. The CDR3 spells CASSLVASHQETQYF. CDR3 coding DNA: TGCGCCAGCAGCTTGGTGGCCTCCCACCAAGAGACCCAGTACTTC.